Described below is a single T cell receptor beta chain sequence and its context. Its antigen is not identified. This sample stems from a study of persistence of HIV-infected CD4 T cells. Study details: Up to about 180 mL blood was drawn at multiple time points; a couple of donors had single-time leukapheresis.

The immunoSEQ assay was version 4, run in survey mode. Method: immunoSEQ multiplex PCR; TCRdb's copy keeps in-frame clones and lacks some. In the table there are around 8,000 clones, 55% to 65% of which are singletons. Germline values: CDR1 SQVTM, CDR2 ANQGSEA. V dropped 8 bases and J dropped 1 base, with 13 bases sitting between them. The CDR3 spans 13 residues. Stimulation used about 9.2 ug/mL lysate from CMV-infected fibroblasts. Sorting selected CD4+ T cells upregulating both CD40 ligand and CD69. The starting material was CD4+ T cells sorted from PBMCs after approximately 19-hour stimulation, obtained from a patient who received antiretroviral therapy. This chain connects TRBV29-1 to TRBJ2-3; no definite D call. This sequence was found in an adult man with HIV who was CMV-seropositive. The CDR3 DNA is TGCAGCACAGTAGTCGGCCGCACAGATACGCAGTATTTT. Protein: CSTVVGRTDTQYF.